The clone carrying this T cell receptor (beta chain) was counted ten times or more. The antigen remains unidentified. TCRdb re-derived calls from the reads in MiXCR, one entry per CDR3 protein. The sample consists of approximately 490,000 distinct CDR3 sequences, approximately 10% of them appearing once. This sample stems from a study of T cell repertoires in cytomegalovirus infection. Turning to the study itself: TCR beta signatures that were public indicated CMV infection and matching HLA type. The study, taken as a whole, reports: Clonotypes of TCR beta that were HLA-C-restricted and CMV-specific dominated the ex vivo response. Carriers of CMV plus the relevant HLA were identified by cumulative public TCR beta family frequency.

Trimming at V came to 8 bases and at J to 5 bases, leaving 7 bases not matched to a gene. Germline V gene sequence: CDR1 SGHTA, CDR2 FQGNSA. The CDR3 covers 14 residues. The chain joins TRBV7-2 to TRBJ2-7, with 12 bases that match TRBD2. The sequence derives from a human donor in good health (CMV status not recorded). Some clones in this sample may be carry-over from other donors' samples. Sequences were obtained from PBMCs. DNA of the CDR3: TGTGCCAGCGGTTGGACTAGCGGGATCAACGAGCAGTACTTC. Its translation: CASGWTSGINEQYF.